This TCR beta chain was retrieved from a study of cytomegalovirus exposure and HLA in healthy donors. Remarks on this clone: As yet, its antigen is unknown.

Germline CDR1 and CDR2: MNHNY and SVGAGI (reference sequence). V was clipped by 5 bases and J by 3 bases, with 14 bases between them. This CDR3 is built from 14 residues. Whole-study findings and limits: When the data were analyzed later, several of the most significant clusters appeared to be linked to common viral pathogens.

PCR used 60 Vbeta primers and 13 Jbeta primers. Only in-frame clones appear in the TCRdb table, and some are missing; sequencing was by immunoSEQ multiplex PCR. The repertoire holds 49,000 or so clones, with around 80% as singletons. This receptor was identified in a boy between 5 and 17 years old in good health and CMV-seropositive. The chain recombines TRBV6-6 with TRBJ2-7; tentative D call: TRBD1 (6 bases). The specimen was PBMCs. The CDR3 is CASSPDRIYYEQYF. Written as DNA, the CDR3 is TGTGCCAGCAGTCCGGACAGAATATACTACGAGCAGTACTTC.